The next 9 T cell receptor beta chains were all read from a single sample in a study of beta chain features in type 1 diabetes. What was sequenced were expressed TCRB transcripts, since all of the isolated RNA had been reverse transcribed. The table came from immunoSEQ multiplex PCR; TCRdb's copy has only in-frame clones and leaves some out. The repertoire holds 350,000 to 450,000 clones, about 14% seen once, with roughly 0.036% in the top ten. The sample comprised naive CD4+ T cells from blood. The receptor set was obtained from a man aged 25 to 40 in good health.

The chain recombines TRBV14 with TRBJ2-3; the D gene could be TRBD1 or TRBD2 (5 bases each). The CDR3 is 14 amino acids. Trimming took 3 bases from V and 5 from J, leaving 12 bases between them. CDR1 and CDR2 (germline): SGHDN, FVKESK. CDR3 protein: CASSHLGAVDTQYF. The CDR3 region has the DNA TGTGCCAGCAGCCACCTCGGGGCGGTAGATACGCAGTATTTT.

The CDR3 region is CASSGRGSGETQYF. Here the CDR3 DNA reads TGCGCCAGCAGCGGCCGGGGATCGGGGGAGACCCAGTACTTC. This chain joins TRBV5-1 and TRBJ2-5; tentative D call: TRBD2 (5 bases). Germline CDR1 is SGHRS and CDR2 is YFSETQ. Deletions cut 4 bases from V and 5 bases from J, with 15 bases between. This CDR3 contains 14 residues.

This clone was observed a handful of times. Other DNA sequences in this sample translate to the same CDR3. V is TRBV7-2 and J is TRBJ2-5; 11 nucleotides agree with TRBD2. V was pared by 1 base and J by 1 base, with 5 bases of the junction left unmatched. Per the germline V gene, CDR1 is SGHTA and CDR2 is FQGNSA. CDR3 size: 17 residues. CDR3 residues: CASSLVGLAGGQETQYF. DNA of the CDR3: TGTGCCAGCAGCTTAGTGGGTCTAGCGGGAGGCCAAGAGACCCAGTACTTC.

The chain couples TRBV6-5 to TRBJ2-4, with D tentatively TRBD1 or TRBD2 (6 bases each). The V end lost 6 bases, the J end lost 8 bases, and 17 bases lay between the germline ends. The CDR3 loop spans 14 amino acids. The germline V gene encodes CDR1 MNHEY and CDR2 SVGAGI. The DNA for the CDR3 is TGTGCCAGCAGGGAGGGGACCTACAGGGACATTCAGTACTTC. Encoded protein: CASREGTYRDIQYF.

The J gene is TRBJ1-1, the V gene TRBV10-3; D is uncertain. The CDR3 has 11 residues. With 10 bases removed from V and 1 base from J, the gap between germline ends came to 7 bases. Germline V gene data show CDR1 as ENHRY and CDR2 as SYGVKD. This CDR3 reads CATWANTEAFF. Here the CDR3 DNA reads TGTGCCACCTGGGCGAACACTGAAGCTTTCTTT.

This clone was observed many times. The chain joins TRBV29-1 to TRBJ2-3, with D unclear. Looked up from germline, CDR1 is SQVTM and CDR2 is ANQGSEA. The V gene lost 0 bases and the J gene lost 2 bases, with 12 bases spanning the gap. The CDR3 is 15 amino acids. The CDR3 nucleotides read TGCAGCGTTGAAGAGGATAGCTCTATCACAGATACGCAGTATTTT. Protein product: CSVEEDSSITDTQYF.

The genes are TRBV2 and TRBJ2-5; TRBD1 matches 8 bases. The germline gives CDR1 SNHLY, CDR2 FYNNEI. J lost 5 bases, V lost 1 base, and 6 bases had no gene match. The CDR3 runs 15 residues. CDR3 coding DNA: TGTGCCAGCAGTGAAGAGGGACAGGCAGGGGAGACCCAGTACTTC. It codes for CASSEEGQAGETQYF.

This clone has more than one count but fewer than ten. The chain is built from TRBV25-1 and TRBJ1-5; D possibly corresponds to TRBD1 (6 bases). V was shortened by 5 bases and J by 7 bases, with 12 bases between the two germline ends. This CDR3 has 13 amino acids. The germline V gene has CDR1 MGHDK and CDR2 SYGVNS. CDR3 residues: CASSPGGRQPQHF. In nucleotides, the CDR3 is TGTGCCAGCAGTCCCGGGGGCAGGCAGCCCCAGCATTTT.

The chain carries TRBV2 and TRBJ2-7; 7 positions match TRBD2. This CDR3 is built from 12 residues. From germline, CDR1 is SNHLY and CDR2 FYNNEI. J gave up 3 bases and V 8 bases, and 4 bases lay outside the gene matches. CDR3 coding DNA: TGTGCCAGCTCGACTAGCAGCTACGAGCAGTACGTC. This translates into CASSTSSYEQYV.